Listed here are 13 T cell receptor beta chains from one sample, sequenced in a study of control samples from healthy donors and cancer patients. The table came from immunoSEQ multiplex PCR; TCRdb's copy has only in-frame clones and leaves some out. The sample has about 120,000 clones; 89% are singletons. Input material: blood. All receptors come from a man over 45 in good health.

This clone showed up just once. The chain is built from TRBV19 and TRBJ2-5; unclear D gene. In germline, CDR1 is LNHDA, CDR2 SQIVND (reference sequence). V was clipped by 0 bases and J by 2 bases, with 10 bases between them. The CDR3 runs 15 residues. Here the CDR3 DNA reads TGTGCCAGTAGTATAGAGCCTAATCTACAAGAGACCCAGTACTTC. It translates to CASSIEPNLQETQYF. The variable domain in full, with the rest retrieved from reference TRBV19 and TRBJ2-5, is DGGITQSPKYLFRKEGQNVTLSCEQNLNHDAMYWYRQDPGQGLRLIYYSQIVNDFQKGDIAEGYSVSREKKESFPLTVTSAQKNPTAFYLCASSIEPNLQETQYFGPGTRLLVL.

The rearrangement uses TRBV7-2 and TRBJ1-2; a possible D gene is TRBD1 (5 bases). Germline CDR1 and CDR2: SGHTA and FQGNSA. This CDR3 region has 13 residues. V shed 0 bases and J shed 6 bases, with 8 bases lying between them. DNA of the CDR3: TGTGCCAGCAGCTTAGCGGCAGGGAATGGCTACACCTTC. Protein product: CASSLAAGNGYTF.

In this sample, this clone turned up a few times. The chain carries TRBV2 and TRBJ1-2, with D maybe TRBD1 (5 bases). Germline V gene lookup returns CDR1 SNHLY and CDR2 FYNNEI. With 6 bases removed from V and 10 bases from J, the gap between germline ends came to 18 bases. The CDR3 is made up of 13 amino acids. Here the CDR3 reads CASSRVTLSPYTF. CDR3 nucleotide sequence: TGTGCCAGCAGCAGGGTAACCCTTTCTCCCTACACCTTC.

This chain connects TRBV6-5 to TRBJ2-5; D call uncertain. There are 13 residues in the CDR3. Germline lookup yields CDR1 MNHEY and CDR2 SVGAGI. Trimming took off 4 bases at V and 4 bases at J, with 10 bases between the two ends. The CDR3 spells CASSSRLGETQYF. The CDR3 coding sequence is TGTGCCAGCAGTTCCCGACTGGGAGAGACCCAGTACTTC.

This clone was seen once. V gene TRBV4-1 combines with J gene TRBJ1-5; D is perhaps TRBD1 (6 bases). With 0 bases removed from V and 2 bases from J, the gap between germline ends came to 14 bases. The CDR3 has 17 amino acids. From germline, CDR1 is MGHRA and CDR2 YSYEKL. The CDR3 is CASSQDFGGLGNQPQHF. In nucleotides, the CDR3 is TGCGCCAGCAGCCAAGATTTCGGGGGGCTCGGCAATCAGCCCCAGCATTTT.

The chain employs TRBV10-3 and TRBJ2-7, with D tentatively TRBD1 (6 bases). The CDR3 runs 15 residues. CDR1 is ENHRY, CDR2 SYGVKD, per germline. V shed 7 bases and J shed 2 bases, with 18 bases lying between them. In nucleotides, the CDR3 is TGTGCCATCAAGCCAGGACAGCTCCTTACCTACGAGCAGTACTTC. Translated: CAIKPGQLLTYEQYF.

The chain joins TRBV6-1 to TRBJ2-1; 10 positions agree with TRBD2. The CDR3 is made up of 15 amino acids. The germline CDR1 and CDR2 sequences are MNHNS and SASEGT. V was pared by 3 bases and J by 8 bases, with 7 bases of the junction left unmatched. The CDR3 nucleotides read TGTGCCAGCAGTGAGCCAGCGGGGGGGCCCGATGAGCAGTTCTTC. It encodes CASSEPAGGPDEQFF.

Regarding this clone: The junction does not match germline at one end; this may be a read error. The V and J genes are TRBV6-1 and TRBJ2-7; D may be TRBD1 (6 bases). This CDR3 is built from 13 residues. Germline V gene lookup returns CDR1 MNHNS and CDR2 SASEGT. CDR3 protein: CASREGGPYEQYF. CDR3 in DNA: TGTGCCAGCAGGGAAGGGGGACCCTACGAGCAGTACTTC.

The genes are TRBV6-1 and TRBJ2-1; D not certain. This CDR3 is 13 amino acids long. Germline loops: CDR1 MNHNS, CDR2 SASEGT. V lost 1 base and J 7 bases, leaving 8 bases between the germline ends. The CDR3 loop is CASSEGQVNEQFF. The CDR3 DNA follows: TGTGCCAGCAGTGAAGGTCAGGTGAATGAGCAGTTCTTC.

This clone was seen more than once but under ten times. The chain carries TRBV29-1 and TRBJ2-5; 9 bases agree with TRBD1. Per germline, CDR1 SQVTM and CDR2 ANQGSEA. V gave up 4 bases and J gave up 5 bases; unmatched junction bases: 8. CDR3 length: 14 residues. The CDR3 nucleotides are TGCAGCGTTGCGGTACAGGGGGCGTGGGAGACCCAGTACTTC. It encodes CSVAVQGAWETQYF.

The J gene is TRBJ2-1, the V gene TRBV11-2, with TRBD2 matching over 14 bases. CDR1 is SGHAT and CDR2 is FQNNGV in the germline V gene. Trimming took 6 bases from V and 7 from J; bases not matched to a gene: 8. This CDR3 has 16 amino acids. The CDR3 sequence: CASSLTSGGALNEQFF. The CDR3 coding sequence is TGTGCCAGCAGTCTGACTAGCGGGGGGGCCTTAAATGAGCAGTTCTTC.

The CDR3 protein is CASSYSPVPYEQYF. Written as DNA, the CDR3 is TGTGCCAGCAGTTACTCGCCAGTTCCCTACGAGCAGTACTTC. The V call is TRBV6-5, the J call TRBJ2-7; no definite D call. CDR1 and CDR2 from the germline V gene are MNHEY and SVGAGI. The CDR3 spans 14 residues. The V gene lost 0 bases and the J gene lost 2 bases, with 8 bases spanning the gap.

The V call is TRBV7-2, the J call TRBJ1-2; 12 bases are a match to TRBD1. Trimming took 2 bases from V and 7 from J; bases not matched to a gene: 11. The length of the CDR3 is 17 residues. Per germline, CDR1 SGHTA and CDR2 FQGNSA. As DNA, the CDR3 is TGTGCCAGCAGCTTATTTGGGGACAGGGGGCAAAGTGGTGGCTACACCTTC. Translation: CASSLFGDRGQSGGYTF.